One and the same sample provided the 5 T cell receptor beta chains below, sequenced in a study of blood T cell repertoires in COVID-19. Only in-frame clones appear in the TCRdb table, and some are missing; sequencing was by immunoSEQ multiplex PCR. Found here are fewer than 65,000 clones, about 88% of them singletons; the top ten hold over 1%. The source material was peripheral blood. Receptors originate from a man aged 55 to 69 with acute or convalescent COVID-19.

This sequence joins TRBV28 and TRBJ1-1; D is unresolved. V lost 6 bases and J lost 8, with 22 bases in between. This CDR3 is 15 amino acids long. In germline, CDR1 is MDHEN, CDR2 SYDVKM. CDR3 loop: CASRPNFPSTEEAFF. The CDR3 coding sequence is TGTGCCAGCAGGCCGAATTTCCCCAGTACAGAGGAAGCTTTCTTT.

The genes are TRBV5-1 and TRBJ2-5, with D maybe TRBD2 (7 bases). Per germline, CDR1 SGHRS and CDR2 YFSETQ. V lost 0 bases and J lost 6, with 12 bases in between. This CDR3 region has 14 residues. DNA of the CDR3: TGCGCCAGCAGCTTGGACGGGGGGCTACAGACCCAGTACTTC. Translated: CASSLDGGLQTQYF.

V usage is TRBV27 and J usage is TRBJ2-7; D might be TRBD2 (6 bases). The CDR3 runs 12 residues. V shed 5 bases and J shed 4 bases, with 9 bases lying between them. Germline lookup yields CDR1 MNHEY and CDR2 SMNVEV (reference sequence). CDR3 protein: CASSPSEYEQYF. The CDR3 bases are TGTGCCAGCAGTCCTAGCGAATACGAGCAGTACTTC.

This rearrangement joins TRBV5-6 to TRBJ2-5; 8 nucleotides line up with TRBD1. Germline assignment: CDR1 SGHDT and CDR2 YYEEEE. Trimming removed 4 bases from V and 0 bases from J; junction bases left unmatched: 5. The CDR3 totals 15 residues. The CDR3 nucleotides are TGTGCCAGCAGCCTGGACAGGGTTTACCAAGAGACCCAGTACTTC. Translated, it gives CASSLDRVYQETQYF.

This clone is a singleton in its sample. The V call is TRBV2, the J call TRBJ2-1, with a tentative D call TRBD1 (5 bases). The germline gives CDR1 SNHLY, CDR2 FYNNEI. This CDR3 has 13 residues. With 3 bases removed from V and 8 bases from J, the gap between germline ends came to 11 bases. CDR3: CASSEWQGYEQFF. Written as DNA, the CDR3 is TGTGCCAGCAGTGAGTGGCAGGGATATGAGCAGTTCTTC. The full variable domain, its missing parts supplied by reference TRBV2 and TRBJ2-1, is EPEVTQTPSHQVTQMGQEVILRCVPISNHLYFYWYRQILGQKVEFLVSFYNNEISEKSEIFDDQFSVERPDGSNFTLKIRSTKLEDSAMYFCASSEWQGYEQFFGPGTRLTVL.